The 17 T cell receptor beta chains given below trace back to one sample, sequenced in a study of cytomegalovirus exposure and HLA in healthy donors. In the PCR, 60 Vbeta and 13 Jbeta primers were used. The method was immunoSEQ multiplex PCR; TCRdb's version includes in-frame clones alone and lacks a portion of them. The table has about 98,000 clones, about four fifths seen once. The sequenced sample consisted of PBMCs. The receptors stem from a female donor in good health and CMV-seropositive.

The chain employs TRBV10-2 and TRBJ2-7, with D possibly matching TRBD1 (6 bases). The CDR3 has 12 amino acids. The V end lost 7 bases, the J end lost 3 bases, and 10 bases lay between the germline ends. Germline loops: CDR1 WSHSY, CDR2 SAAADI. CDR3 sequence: CASMDSYYEQYF. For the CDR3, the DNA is TGCGCCAGCATGGACAGTTACTACGAGCAGTACTTC.

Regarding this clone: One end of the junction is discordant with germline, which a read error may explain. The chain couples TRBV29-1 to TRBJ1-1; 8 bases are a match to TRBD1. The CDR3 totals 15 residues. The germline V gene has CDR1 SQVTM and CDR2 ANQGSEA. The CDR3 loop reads CRVRSPGTGNTEAFF. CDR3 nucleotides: TGCCGCGTTCGATCCCCCGGGACAGGGAACACTGAAGCTTTCTTT.

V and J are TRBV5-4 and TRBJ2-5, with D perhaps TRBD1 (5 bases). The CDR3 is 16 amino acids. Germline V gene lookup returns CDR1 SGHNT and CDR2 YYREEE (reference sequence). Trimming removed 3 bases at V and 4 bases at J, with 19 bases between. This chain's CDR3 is CASSSESGSWSETQYF. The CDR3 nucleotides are TGTGCCAGCAGCTCGGAGTCAGGGTCTTGGTCAGAGACCCAGTACTTC.

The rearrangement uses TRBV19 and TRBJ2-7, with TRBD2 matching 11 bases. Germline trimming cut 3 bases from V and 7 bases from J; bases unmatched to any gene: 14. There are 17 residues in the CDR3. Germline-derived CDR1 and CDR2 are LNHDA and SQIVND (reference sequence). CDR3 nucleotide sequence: TGTGCCAGTAGTATTCCTAAGACTAGCGGGGACCGGGGAGAGCAGTACTTC. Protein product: CASSIPKTSGDRGEQYF.

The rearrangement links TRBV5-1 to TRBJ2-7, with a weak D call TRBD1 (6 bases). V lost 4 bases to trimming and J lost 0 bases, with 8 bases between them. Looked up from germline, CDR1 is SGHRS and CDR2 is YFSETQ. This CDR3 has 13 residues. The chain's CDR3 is CASSGDNSYEQYF. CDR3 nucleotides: TGCGCCAGCAGCGGGGACAACTCCTACGAGCAGTACTTC.

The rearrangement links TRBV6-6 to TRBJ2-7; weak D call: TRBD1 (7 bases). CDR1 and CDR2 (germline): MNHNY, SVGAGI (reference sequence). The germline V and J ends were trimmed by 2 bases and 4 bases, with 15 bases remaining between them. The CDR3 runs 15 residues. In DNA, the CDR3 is TGTGCCAGCAGTTACGGTGCGGGACAGCTATACGAGCAGTACTTC. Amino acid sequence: CASSYGAGQLYEQYF.

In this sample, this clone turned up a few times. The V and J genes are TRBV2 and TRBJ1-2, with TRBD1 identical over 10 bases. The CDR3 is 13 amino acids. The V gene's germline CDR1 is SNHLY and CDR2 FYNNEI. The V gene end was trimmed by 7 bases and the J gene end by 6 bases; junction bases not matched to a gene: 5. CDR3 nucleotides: TGTGCCAGCACTCCGGGACAGGGGAATGGCTACACCTTC. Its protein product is CASTPGQGNGYTF.

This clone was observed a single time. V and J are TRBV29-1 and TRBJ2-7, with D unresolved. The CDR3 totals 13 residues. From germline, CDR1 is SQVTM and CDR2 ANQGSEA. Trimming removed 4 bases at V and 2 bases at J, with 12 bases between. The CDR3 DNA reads TGCAGCGTTGTAGCCGGTCGGACCTACGAGCAGTACTTC. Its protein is CSVVAGRTYEQYF.

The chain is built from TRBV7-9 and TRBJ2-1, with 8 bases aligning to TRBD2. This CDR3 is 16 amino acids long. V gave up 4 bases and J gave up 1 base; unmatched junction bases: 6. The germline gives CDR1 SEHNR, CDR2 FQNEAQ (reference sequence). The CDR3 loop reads CASSSRGGGSYNEQFF. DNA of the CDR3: TGTGCCAGCAGCTCCCGGGGGGGTGGGTCCTACAATGAGCAGTTCTTC.

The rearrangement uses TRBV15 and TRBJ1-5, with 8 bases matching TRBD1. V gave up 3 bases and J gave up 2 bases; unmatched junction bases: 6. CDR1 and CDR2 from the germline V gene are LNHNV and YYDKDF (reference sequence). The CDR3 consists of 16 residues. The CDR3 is CATSSGQGAGNQPQHF. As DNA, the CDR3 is TGTGCCACCAGCAGCGGCCAGGGGGCAGGCAATCAGCCCCAGCATTTT. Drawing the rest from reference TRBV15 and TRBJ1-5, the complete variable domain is DAMVIQNPRYQVTQFGKPVTLSCSQTLNHNVMYWYQQKSSQAPKLLFHYYDKDFNNEADTPDNFQSRRPNTSFCFLDIRSPGLGDTAMYLCATSSGQGAGNQPQHFGDGTRLSIL.

CDR3 residues: CASSPPPRAGALFTDTQYF. The CDR3 DNA sequence: TGTGCCAGCAGCCCCCCTCCCAGGGCAGGGGCCCTATTCACAGATACGCAGTATTTT. The gene calls are TRBV7-2 and TRBJ2-3; tentatively, D is TRBD1 (6 bases). V lost 5 bases and J lost 2, with 26 bases in between. The germline CDR1 and CDR2 sequences are SGHTA and FQGNSA. This CDR3 is built from 19 residues.

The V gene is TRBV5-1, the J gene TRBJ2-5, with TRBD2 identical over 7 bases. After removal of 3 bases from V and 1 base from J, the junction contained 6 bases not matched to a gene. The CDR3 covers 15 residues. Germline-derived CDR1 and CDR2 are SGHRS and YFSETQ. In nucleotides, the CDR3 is TGCGCCAGCAGCTCCCAGCGGGGTCCCCAAGAGACCCAGTACTTC. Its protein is CASSSQRGPQETQYF.

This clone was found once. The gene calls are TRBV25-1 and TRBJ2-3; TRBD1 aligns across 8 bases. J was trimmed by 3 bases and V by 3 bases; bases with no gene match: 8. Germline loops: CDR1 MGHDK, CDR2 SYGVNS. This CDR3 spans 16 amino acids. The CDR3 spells CASSETGAVGTDTQYF. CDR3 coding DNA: TGTGCCAGCAGTGAGACAGGGGCCGTCGGTACAGATACGCAGTATTTT. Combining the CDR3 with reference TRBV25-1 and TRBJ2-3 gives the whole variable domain EADIYQTPRYLVIGTGKKITLECSQTMGHDKMYWYQQDPGMELHLIHYSYGVNSTEKGDLSSESTVSRIRTEHFPLTLESARPSHTSQYLCASSETGAVGTDTQYFGPGTRLTVL.

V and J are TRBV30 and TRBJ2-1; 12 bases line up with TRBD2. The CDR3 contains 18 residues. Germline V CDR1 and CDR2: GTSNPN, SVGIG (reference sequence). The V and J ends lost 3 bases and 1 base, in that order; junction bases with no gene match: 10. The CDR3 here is CAWRRGLAGGPSYNEQFF. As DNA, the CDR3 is TGTGCCTGGAGAAGAGGGCTAGCGGGAGGGCCGTCCTACAATGAGCAGTTCTTC.

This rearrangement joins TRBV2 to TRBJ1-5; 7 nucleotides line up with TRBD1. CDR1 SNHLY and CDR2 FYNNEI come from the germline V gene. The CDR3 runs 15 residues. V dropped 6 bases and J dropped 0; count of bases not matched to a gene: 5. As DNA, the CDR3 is TGTGCCAGCAGGGGACAGACATATAGCAATCAGCCCCAGCATTTT. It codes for CASRGQTYSNQPQHF.

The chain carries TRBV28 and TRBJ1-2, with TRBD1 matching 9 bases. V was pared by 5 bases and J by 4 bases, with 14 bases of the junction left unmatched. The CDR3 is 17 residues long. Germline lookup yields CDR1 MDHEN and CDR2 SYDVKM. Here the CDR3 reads CASSTTGGELVGYGYTF. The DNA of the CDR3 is TGTGCCAGCAGTACCACAGGGGGCGAGTTAGTCGGCTATGGCTACACCTTC.

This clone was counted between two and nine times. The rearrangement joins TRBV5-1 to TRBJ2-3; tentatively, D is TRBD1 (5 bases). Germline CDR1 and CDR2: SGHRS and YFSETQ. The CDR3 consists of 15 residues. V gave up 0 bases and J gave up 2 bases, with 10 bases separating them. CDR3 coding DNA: TGCGCCAGCAGCTTGGAGGGGCGCGACACAGATACGCAGTATTTT. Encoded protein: CASSLEGRDTDTQYF.